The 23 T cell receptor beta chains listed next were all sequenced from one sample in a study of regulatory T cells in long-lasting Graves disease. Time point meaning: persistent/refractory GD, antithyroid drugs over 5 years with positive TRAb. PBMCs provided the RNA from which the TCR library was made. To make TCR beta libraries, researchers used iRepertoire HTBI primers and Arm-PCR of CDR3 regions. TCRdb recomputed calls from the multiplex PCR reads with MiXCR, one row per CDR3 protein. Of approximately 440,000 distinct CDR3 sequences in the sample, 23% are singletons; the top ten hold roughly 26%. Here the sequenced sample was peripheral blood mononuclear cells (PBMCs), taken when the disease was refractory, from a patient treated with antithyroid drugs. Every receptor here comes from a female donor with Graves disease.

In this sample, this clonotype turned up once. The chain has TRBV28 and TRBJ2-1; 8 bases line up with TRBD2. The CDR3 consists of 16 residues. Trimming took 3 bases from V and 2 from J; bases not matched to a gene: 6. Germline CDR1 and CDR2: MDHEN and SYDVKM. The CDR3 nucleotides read TGTGCCAGCAGTTTTTTTCGGCGGGAGGCCTACAATGAGCAGTTCTTC. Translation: CASSFFRREAYNEQFF.

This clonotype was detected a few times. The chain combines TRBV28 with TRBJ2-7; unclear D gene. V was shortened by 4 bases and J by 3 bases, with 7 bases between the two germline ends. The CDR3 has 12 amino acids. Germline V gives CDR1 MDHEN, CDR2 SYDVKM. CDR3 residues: CASSWWDYEQYF. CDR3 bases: TGTGCCAGCAGTTGGTGGGACTACGAGCAGTACTTC.

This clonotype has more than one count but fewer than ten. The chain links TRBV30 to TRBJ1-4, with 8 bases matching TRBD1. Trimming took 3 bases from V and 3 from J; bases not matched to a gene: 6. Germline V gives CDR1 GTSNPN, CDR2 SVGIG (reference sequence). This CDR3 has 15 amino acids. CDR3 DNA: TGTGCCTGGAGGCGGCAGGGGGCTGCTAATGAAAAACTGTTTTTT. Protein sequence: CAWRRQGAANEKLFF.

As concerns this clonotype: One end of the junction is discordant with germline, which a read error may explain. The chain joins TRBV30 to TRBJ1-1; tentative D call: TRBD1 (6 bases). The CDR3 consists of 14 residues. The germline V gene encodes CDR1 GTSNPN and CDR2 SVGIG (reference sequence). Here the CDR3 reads CAWRTTGQNTKAFF. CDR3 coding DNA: TGTGCCTGGAGGACTACAGGGCAGAACACTAAAGCTTTCTTT.

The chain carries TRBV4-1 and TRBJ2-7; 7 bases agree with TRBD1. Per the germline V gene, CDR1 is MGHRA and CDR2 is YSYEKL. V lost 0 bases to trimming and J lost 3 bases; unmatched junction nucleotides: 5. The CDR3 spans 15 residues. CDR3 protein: CASSQDWTGLYEQYF. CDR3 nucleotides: TGCGCCAGCAGCCAAGATTGGACAGGTCTCTACGAGCAGTACTTC.

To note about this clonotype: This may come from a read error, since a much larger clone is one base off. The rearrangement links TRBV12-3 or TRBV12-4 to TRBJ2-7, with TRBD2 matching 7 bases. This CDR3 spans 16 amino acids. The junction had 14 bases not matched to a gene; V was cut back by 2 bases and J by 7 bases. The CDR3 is CASSLQAGALAGEQYF. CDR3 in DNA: TGTGCCAGCAGTTTACAGGCGGGAGCCCTCGCGGGGGAGCAGTACTTC.

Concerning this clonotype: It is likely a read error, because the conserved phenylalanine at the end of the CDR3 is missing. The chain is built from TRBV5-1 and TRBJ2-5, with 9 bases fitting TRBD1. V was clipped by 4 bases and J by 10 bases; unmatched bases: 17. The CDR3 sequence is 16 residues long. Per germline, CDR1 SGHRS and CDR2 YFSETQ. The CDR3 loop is CASSPGTGKIGGIQYS. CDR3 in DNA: TGCGCCAGCAGCCCTGGGACAGGGAAAATTGGCGGGATCCAGTACTCC.

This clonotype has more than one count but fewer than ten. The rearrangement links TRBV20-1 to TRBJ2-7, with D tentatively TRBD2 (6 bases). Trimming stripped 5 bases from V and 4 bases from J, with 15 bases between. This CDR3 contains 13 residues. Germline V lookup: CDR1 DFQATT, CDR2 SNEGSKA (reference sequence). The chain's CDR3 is CSAGGDLGYEQYF. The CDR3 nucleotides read TGCAGTGCTGGAGGGGACTTAGGATACGAGCAGTACTTC.

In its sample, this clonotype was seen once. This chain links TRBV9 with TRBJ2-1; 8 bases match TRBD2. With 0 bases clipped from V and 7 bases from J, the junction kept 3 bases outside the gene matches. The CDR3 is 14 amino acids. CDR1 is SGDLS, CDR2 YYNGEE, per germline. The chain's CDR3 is CASSVEGTSNEQFF. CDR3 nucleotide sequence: TGTGCCAGCAGCGTAGAGGGGACTAGTAATGAGCAGTTCTTC.

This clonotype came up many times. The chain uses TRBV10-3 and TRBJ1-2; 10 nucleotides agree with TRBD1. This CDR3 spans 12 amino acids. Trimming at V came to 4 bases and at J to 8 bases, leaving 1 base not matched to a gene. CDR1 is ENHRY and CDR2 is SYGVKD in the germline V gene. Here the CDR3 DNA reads TGTGCCATCAGTGGGACAGGGGGAGGCTACACCTTC. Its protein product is CAISGTGGGYTF.

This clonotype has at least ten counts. CDR3 DNA sequence: TGCAGCGCCATAGACAGTGGCGTCGGCTACACCTTC. Translating gives CSAIDSGVGYTF. This sequence joins TRBV29-1 and TRBJ1-2; D may be TRBD1 (5 bases). In germline, CDR1 is SQVTM, CDR2 ANQGSEA. The CDR3 totals 12 residues. V was clipped by 7 bases and J by 8 bases, with 17 bases between them.

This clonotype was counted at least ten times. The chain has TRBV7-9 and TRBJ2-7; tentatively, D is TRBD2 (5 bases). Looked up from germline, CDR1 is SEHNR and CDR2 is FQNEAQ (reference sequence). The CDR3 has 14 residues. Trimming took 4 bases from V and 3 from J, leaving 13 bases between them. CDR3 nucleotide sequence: TGTGCCAGCAGCTCCGGACTTAACCTCTACGAGCAGTACTTC. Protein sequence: CASSSGLNLYEQYF.

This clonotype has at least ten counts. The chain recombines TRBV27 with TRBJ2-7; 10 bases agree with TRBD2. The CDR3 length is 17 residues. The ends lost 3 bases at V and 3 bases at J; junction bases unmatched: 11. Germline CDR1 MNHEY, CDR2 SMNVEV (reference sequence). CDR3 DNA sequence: TGTGCCAGCAGTTTCGGAAGCGGGAGGGCCGGGATCTACGAGCAGTACTTC. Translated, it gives CASSFGSGRAGIYEQYF.

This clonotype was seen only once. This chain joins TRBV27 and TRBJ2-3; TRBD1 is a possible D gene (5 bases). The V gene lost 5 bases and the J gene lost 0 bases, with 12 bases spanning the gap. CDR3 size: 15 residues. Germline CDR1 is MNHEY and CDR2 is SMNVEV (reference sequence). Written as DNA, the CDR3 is TGTGCCAGCAGTCCCCAGACAGATAGCACAGATACGCAGTATTTT. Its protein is CASSPQTDSTDTQYF.

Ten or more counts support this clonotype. CDR3 DNA: TGTGCCAGCAGGTCGGGACAGGGGGCTGGTTACACTGAAGCTTTCTTT. It yields the protein CASRSGQGAGYTEAFF. J is TRBJ1-1 and V is TRBV2; the match to TRBD1 covers 12 bases. CDR1 is SNHLY, CDR2 FYNNEI, per germline. This CDR3 spans 16 amino acids. With 6 bases clipped from V and 3 bases from J, the junction kept 8 bases outside the gene matches.

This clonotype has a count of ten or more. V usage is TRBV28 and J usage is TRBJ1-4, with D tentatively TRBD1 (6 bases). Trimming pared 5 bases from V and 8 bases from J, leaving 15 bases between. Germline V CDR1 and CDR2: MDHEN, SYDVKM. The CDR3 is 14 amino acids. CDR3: CASSPTGLDEKLFF. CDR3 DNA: TGTGCCAGCAGTCCCACAGGGTTGGACGAAAAACTGTTTTTT.

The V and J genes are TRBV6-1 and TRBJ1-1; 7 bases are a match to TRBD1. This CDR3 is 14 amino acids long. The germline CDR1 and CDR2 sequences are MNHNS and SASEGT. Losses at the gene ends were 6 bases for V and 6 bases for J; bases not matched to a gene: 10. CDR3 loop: CASRATGRVPEAFF. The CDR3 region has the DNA TGTGCCAGCAGAGCGACAGGGCGTGTCCCTGAAGCTTTCTTT.

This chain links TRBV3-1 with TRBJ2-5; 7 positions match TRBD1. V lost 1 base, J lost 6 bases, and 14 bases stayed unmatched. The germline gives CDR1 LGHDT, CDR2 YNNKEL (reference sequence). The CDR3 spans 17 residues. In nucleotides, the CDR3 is TGTGCCAGCAGCCAAGCCCCTACCGGGACAGCCCTCCAGACCCAGTACTTC. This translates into CASSQAPTGTALQTQYF.

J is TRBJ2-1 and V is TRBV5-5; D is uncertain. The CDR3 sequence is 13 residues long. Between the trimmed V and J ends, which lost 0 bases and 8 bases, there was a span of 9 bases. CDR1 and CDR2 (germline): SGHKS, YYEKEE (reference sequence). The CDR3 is CASSLGGGDEQFF. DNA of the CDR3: TGTGCCAGCAGCTTGGGGGGTGGGGATGAGCAGTTCTTC.

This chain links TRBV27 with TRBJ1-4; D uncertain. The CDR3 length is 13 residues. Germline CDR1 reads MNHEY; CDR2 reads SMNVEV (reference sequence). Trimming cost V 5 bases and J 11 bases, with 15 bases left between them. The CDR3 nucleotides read TGTGCCAGCAGTGGAGGTTCCAGCAGGAAACTGTTTTTT. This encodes CASSGGSSRKLFF.

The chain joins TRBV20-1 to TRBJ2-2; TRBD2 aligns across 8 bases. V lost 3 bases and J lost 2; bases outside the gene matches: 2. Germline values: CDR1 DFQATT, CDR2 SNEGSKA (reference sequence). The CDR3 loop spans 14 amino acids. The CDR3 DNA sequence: TGCAGTGCTAGCGCGGGGGGAAACACCGGGGAGCTGTTTTTT. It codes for CSASAGGNTGELFF.

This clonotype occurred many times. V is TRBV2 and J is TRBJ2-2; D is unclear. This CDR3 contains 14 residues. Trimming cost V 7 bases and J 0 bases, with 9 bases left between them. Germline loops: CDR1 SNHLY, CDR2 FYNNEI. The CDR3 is CASKGNTNTGELFF. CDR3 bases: TGTGCCAGCAAGGGAAACACGAACACCGGGGAGCTGTTTTTT.

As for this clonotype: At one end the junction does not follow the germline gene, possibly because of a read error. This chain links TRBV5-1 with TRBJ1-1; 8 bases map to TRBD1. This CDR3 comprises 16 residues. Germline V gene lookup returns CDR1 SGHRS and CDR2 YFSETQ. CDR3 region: CAGSSPGGGSSAEAFF. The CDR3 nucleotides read TGCGCCGGCAGCTCACCAGGGGGCGGGTCGTCCGCTGAAGCTTTCTTT.